This entry concerns a single TCR beta chain. The antigen is not known. This sample is drawn from a study of blood T cells in healthy people across ages. Study-wide findings and caveats: Strongly correlated with naive T cell percentage was TCR beta diversity.

Isolating PBMCs gave at least 6 million of these cells per sample. With 8 bases clipped from V and 4 bases from J, the junction kept 6 bases outside the gene matches. The CDR3 totals 14 residues. CDR1 MNHEY and CDR2 SVGAGI come from the germline V gene. Combining a sample-barcoded 5' primer with a J-beta primer mix, a second PCR ran for roughly 6 to 12 cycles. TCRdb ran MiXCR on the 5' RACE reads and lists one entry per CDR3 protein. The sample consists of hundreds of thousands of distinct CDR3 sequences, around 34% of them appearing once. The chain is built from TRBV6-5 and TRBJ1-4; TRBD1 agrees at 8 bases. Sequencing was done on a sample of blood. The sequence was obtained from a man between 18 and 29 years old in good health. CDR3 DNA sequence: TGTGCCAGCGGTCGAGGACAGGGTAATGAAAAACTGTTTTTT. It translates to CASGRGQGNEKLFF.